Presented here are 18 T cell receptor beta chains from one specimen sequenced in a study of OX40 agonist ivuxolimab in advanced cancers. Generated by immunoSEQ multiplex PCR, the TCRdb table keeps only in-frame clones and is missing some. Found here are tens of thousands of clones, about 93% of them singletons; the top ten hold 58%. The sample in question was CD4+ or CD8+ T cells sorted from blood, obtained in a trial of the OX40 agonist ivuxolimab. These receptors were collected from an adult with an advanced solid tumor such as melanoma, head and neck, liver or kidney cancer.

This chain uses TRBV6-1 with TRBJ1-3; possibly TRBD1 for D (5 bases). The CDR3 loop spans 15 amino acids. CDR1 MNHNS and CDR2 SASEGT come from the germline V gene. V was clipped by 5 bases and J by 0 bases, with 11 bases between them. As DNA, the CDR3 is TGTGCCAGCAGTACCCGACAGTTCTCTGGAAACACCATATATTTT. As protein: CASSTRQFSGNTIYF.

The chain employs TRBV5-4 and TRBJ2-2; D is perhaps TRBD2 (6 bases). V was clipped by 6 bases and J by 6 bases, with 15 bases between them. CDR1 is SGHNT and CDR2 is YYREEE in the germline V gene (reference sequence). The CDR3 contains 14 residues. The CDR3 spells CASKGASAAGELFF. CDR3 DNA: TGTGCCAGCAAAGGGGCTAGCGCGGCCGGGGAGCTGTTTTTT.

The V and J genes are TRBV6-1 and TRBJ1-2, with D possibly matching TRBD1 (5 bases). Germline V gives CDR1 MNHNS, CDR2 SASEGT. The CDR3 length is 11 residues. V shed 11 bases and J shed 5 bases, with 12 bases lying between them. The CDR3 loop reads CASRGLYGYTF. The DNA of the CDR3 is TGTGCCTCGAGGGGCCTGTATGGCTACACCTTC.

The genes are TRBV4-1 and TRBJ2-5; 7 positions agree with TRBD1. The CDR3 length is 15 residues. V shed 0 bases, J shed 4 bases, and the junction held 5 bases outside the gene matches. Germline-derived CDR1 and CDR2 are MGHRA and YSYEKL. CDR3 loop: CASSQDQGVGETQYF. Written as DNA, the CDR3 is TGCGCCAGCAGCCAAGATCAGGGGGTCGGAGAGACCCAGTACTTC.

The CDR3 sequence: CASSLVVDTQYF. The DNA for the CDR3 is TGTGCCAGCAGCTTAGTGGTAGATACGCAGTATTTT. V gene TRBV11-2 combines with J gene TRBJ2-3, with D unclear. This CDR3 is built from 12 residues. Germline assignment: CDR1 SGHAT and CDR2 FQNNGV. V was cut by 1 base and J by 5 bases, with 4 bases left in between. The whole variable domain, remainder taken from reference TRBV11-2 and TRBJ2-3, is EAGVAQSPRYKIIEKRQSVAFWCNPISGHATLYWYQQILGQGPKLLIQFQNNGVVDDSQLPKDRFSAERLKGVDSTLKIQPAKLEDSAVYLCASSLVVDTQYFGPGTRLTVL.

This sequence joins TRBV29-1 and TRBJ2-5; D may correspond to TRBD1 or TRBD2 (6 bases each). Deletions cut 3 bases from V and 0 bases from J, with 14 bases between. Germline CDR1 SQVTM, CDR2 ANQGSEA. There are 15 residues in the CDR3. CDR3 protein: CSVDFAGQYQETQYF. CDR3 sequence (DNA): TGCAGCGTTGATTTCGCGGGACAATACCAAGAGACCCAGTACTTC.

The CDR3 DNA follows: TGTGCCAGCAGCATCACAGAGACCCAGTACTTC. Its translation: CASSITETQYF. The chain is built from TRBV5-8 and TRBJ2-5; no definite D call. Germline V gene lookup returns CDR1 SGHTS and CDR2 YDEGEE. V was clipped by 4 bases and J by 4 bases, with 5 bases between them. This CDR3 comprises 11 residues.

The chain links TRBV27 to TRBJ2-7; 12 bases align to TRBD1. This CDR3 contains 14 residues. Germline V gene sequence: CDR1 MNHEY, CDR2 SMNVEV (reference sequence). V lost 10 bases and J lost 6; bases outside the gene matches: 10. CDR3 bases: TGTGCCACCTCAGTCGGGACAGGGGGCCGCGAGCAGTACTTC. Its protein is CATSVGTGGREQYF.

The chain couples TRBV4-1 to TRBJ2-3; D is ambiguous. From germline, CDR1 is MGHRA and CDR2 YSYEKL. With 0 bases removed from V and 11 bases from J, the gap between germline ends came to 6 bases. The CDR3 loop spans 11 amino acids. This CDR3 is CASSQDIKQYF. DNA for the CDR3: TGCGCCAGCAGCCAAGACATCAAGCAGTATTTT.

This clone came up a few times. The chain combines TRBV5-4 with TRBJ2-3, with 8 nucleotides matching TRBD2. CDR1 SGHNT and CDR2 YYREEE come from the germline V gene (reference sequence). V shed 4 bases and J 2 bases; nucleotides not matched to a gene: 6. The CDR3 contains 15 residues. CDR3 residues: CASSQPGLDTDTQYF. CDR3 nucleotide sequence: TGTGCCAGCAGCCAACCGGGACTAGACACAGATACGCAGTATTTT.

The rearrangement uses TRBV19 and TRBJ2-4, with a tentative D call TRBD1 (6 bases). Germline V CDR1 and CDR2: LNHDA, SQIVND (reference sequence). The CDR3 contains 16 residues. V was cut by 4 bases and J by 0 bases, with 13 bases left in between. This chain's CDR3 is CASSRDIGLAKNIQYF. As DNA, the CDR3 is TGTGCCAGTAGTAGGGACATAGGATTAGCCAAAAACATTCAGTACTTC.

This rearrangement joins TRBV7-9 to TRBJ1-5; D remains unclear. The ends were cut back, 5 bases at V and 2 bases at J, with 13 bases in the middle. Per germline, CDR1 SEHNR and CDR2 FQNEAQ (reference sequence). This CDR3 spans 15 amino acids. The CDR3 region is CASSTAGLGNQPQHF. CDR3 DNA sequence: TGTGCCAGCAGCACCGCTGGGCTGGGCAATCAGCCCCAGCATTTT.

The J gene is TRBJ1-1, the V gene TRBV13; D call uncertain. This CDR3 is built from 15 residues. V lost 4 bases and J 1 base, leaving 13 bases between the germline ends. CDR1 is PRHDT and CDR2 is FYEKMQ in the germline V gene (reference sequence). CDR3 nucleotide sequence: TGTGCCAGCAGCTCCAGCCTTGCCCCGAACACTGAAGCTTTCTTT. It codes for CASSSSLAPNTEAFF. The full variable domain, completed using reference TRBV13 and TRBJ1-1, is AAGVIQSPRHLIKEKRETATLKCYPIPRHDTVYWYQQGPGQDPQFLISFYEKMQSDKGSIPDRFSAQQFSDYHSELNMSSLELGDSALYFCASSSSLAPNTEAFFGQGTRLTVV.

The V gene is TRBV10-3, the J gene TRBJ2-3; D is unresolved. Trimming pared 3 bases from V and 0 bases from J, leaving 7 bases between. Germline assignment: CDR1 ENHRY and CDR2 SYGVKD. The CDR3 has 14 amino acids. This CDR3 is CAISDEFSTDTQYF. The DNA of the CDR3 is TGTGCCATCAGTGACGAGTTTAGCACAGATACGCAGTATTTT.

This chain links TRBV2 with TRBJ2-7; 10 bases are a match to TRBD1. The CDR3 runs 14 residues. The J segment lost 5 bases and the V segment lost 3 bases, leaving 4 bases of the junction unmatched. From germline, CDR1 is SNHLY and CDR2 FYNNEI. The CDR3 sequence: CASSEDRGNNEQYF. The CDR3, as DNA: TGTGCCAGCAGTGAGGACAGGGGGAACAACGAGCAGTACTTC.

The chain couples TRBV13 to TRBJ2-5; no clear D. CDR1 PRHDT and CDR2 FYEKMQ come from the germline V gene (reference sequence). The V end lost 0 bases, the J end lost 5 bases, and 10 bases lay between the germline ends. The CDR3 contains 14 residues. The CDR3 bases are TGTGCCAGCAGCTTAGGTCTAGGGCTCGAGACCCAGTACTTC. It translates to CASSLGLGLETQYF.

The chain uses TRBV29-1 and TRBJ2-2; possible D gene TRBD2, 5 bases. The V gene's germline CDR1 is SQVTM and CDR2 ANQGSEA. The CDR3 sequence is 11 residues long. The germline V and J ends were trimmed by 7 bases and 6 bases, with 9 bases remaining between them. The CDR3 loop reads CSAQEAGELFF. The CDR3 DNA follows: TGCAGCGCTCAGGAGGCCGGGGAGCTGTTTTTT.

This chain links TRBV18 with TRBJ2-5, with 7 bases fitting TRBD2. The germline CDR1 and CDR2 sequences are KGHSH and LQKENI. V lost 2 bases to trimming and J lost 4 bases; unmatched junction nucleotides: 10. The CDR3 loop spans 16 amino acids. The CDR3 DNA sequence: TGTGCCAGCTCACCAGGTACTAGCGAGAACGGAGAGACCCAGTACTTC. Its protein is CASSPGTSENGETQYF. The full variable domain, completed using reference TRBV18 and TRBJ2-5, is NAGVMQNPRHLVRRRGQEARLRCSPMKGHSHVYWYRQLPEEGLKFMVYLQKENIIDESGMPKERFSAEFPKEGPSILRIQQVVRGDSAAYFCASSPGTSENGETQYFGPGTRLLVL.